This passage covers 19 T cell receptor beta chains from one sample sequenced in a study of shared clonotypes between healthy human individuals. Sequencing used immunoSEQ multiplex PCR; TCRdb keeps in-frame clones, though not all of them. The repertoire consists of fewer than 1.8 million clones, with 98% occurring once and the leading ten covering around 0.38%. The sequenced sample consisted of naive CD4+ T cells sorted from blood. Subset specified: CD45RA+ positively selected. These receptors were taken from a man aged 30 to 45 in good health.

The genes are TRBV15 and TRBJ2-7, with TRBD1 as a possible D gene (6 bases). The V gene lost 0 bases and the J gene lost 2 bases, with 11 bases spanning the gap. The CDR3 length is 15 residues. From germline, CDR1 is LNHNV and CDR2 YYDKDF (reference sequence). The CDR3 DNA sequence: TGTGCCACCAGCAGAGAGGCAGGGGTCCCCTACGAGCAGTACTTC. Translation gives CATSREAGVPYEQYF. Full variable domain (missing parts from reference TRBV15 and TRBJ2-7): DAMVIQNPRYQVTQFGKPVTLSCSQTLNHNVMYWYQQKSSQAPKLLFHYYDKDFNNEADTPDNFQSRRPNTSFCFLDIRSPGLGDTAMYLCATSREAGVPYEQYFGPGTRLTVT.

The chain links TRBV19 to TRBJ2-7; D remains ambiguous. With 3 bases removed from V and 3 bases from J, the gap between germline ends came to 9 bases. From germline, CDR1 is LNHDA and CDR2 SQIVND (reference sequence). The CDR3 totals 13 residues. As DNA, the CDR3 is TGTGCCAGTAGTATGTCAAAGAACTACGAGCAGTACTTC. Amino acids: CASSMSKNYEQYF.

The chain recombines TRBV28 with TRBJ2-7; 9 bases map to TRBD1. CDR1 is MDHEN, CDR2 SYDVKM, per germline. CDR3 size: 16 residues. Trimming cost V 8 bases and J 2 bases; bases outside gene matches: 13. CDR3 nucleotides: TGTGCCAGCCGAGGTGATTCGGGACAGGGCCCCTACGAGCAGTACTTC. It is translated as CASRGDSGQGPYEQYF.

This rearrangement joins TRBV14 to TRBJ1-4; no firm D call. Germline V gives CDR1 SGHDN, CDR2 FVKESK. The germline V and J ends were trimmed by 3 bases and 6 bases, with 2 bases remaining between them. The CDR3 is 11 amino acids. CDR3 bases: TGTGCCAGCAGCCATTATGAAAAACTGTTTTTT. This gives the protein CASSHYEKLFF.

The J gene is TRBJ2-3, the V gene TRBV19, with D possibly being TRBD2 (6 bases). CDR1 is LNHDA, CDR2 SQIVND, per germline (reference sequence). V was trimmed by 5 bases and J by 6 bases, leaving 21 bases between them. The CDR3 has 16 residues. CDR3 region: CASSSPSDPNGDTQYF. The CDR3 nucleotides read TGTGCCAGTAGTTCACCTAGCGACCCAAACGGGGATACGCAGTATTTT.

The chain uses TRBV25-1 and TRBJ2-1; TRBD1 or TRBD2 may be the D gene (5 bases each). Trimming cost V 8 bases and J 4 bases, with 15 bases left between them. The CDR3 loop spans 14 amino acids. Germline CDR1 and CDR2: MGHDK and SYGVNS. CDR3 loop: CASQRGHPYNEQFF. The CDR3 DNA reads as TGTGCCAGCCAGAGGGGTCACCCTTACAATGAGCAGTTCTTC.

The genes are TRBV19 and TRBJ2-7; TRBD2 matches 7 bases. Losses at the gene ends were 6 bases for V and 3 bases for J; bases not matched to a gene: 8. CDR1 and CDR2 (germline): LNHDA, SQIVND (reference sequence). CDR3 size: 14 residues. The CDR3 DNA is TGTGCCAGTAGAAGGGCTAGCGGCTACTACGAGCAGTACTTC. Its protein product is CASRRASGYYEQYF.

This rearrangement joins TRBV9 to TRBJ2-7; D is ambiguous. Germline CDR1 reads SGDLS; CDR2 reads YYNGEE. V lost 0 bases to trimming and J lost 2 bases, with 12 bases between them. The CDR3 extends over 15 amino acids. The CDR3 sequence: CASSVGGTVAYEQYF. The CDR3 DNA follows: TGTGCCAGCAGCGTAGGTGGCACGGTAGCCTACGAGCAGTACTTC.

The V call is TRBV6-5, the J call TRBJ2-6; TRBD1 might be the D (5 bases). The CDR3 consists of 14 residues. Germline CDR1 reads MNHEY; CDR2 reads SVGAGI. V dropped 6 bases and J dropped 1 base, with 7 bases sitting between them. CDR3 in DNA: TGTGCCAGCAGCCCAGGGTCTGGGGCCAACGTCCTGACTTTC. This sequence encodes CASSPGSGANVLTF.

J is TRBJ1-1 and V is TRBV5-6; 10 nucleotides align to TRBD1. CDR1 SGHDT and CDR2 YYEEEE come from the germline V gene. J gave up 1 base and V 4 bases, and 7 bases lay outside the gene matches. The CDR3 length is 16 residues. CDR3 amino acids: CASSREGQGWNTEAFF. In DNA, the CDR3 is TGTGCCAGCAGCCGAGAGGGACAGGGGTGGAACACTGAAGCTTTCTTT.

This chain links TRBV29-1 with TRBJ1-2; possibly TRBD1 for D (6 bases). The V gene's germline CDR1 is SQVTM and CDR2 ANQGSEA. The V and J ends lost 3 bases and 2 bases respectively, with 16 bases between them. The CDR3 runs to 15 residues. The chain's CDR3 is CSVDTGGVGNYGYTF. As DNA, the CDR3 is TGCAGCGTTGATACTGGGGGCGTTGGAAACTATGGCTACACCTTC.

This chain links TRBV6-1 with TRBJ2-7; D call uncertain. The CDR3 length is 17 residues. In germline, CDR1 is MNHNS, CDR2 SASEGT. Trimming removed 3 bases at V and 0 bases at J, with 18 bases between. The CDR3 nucleotides are TGTGCCAGCAGTGAGCGGACCGGCAACGTCGGCTCCTACGAGCAGTACTTC. Translated, it gives CASSERTGNVGSYEQYF.

CDR3 in DNA: TGTGCCAGCAGTTCACCCCTTTACGAGCAGTACTTC. Protein sequence: CASSSPLYEQYF. The chain couples TRBV28 to TRBJ2-7, with D hard to call. The V and J ends lost 4 bases and 4 bases respectively, with 8 bases between them. This CDR3 spans 12 amino acids. Germline CDR1 MDHEN, CDR2 SYDVKM. The full variable domain, in which reference TRBV28 and TRBJ2-7 provide the parts outside the CDR3, is DVKVTQSSRYLVKRTGEKVFLECVQDMDHENMFWYRQDPGLGLRLIYFSYDVKMKEKGDIPEGYSVSREKKERFSLILESASTNQTSMYLCASSSPLYEQYFGPGTRLTVT.

V is TRBV5-1 and J is TRBJ2-3, with D perhaps matching TRBD2 (6 bases). CDR3 size: 13 residues. In germline, CDR1 is SGHRS, CDR2 YFSETQ. The V end lost 4 bases, the J end lost 2 bases, and 8 bases lay between the germline ends. The CDR3 DNA reads TGCGCCAGCAGCGGGGGGAACACAGATACGCAGTATTTT. Its protein product is CASSGGNTDTQYF.

This chain links TRBV6-6 with TRBJ1-5; TRBD1 matches 9 bases. Germline trimming cut 5 bases from V and 4 bases from J; bases unmatched to any gene: 9. Germline V gene data show CDR1 as MNHNY and CDR2 as SVGAGI (reference sequence). The CDR3 contains 16 residues. The CDR3 reads CASSITGGTRNQPQHF. DNA of the CDR3: TGTGCCAGCAGTATCACAGGGGGCACAAGGAATCAGCCCCAGCATTTT.

This CDR3 reads CASSYSTGRNEKLFF. The CDR3 coding sequence is TGTGCCAGCAGTTACTCGACGGGACGCAACGAAAAACTGTTTTTT. This sequence joins TRBV6-5 and TRBJ1-4; D is perhaps TRBD1 (5 bases). Per germline, CDR1 MNHEY and CDR2 SVGAGI. V lost 0 bases to trimming and J lost 8 bases, with 13 bases between them. This CDR3 region has 15 residues.

The rearrangement links TRBV14 to TRBJ1-1; D not certain. Trimming took 4 bases from V and 5 from J, leaving 14 bases between them. Germline V lookup: CDR1 SGHDN, CDR2 FVKESK. The CDR3 is 14 amino acids. The CDR3 loop is CASSPQLGVTEAFF. The CDR3 DNA follows: TGTGCCAGCAGCCCACAATTGGGTGTGACTGAAGCTTTCTTT.

Note on this clone: In the same sample, other DNA sequences code for this CDR3. The chain links TRBV25-1 to TRBJ2-1; D is possibly TRBD2 (6 bases). This CDR3 has 13 amino acids. Trimming shortened V by 2 bases and J by 4 bases, and 6 bases separated the two germline ends. The germline V gene encodes CDR1 MGHDK and CDR2 SYGVNS. CDR3 sequence reads: CASSEAGYNEQFF. The CDR3 DNA reads TGTGCCAGCAGTGAAGCGGGATACAATGAGCAGTTCTTC.

This clone was picked up one time. The genes are TRBV5-6 and TRBJ2-1, with D possibly being TRBD2 (6 bases). Between the trimmed V and J ends, which lost 4 bases and 8 bases, there was a span of 19 bases. Germline loops: CDR1 SGHDT, CDR2 YYEEEE. CDR3 length: 15 residues. CDR3 sequence: CASSVTRAGPDEQFF. CDR3 coding DNA: TGTGCCAGCAGCGTGACTAGAGCCGGTCCGGATGAGCAGTTCTTC.